A selection of T cell receptor beta chains follows, all from one sample in a study of T cell changes during pregnancy in multiple sclerosis. Here immunoSEQ multiplex PCR was the method, and the copy in TCRdb shows in-frame clones only, minus some. This table has some 81,000 clones, 75% to 90% appearing once. The specimen was peripheral blood, collected before pregnancy. These receptors came from a female donor with multiple sclerosis, enrolled in a pregnancy study. Both conserved end residues are part of each CDR3. The D gene is left open where the match is weak. Only part of the rows carry a size: once, few, many, or a class if the clone is expanded.

>-|TRBD1|TRBJ2-1|TRBV5-1
TGCGCCAGCGTAGGGCCGGGACAGAATTACAATGAGCAGTTCTTC
CASVGPGQNYNEQFF
>-|-|TRBJ2-3|TRBV7-2
TGTGCCAGCAGCTGGCAGACTAGACATACAGATACGCAGTATTTT
CASSWQTRHTDTQYF
>-|-|TRBJ2-7|TRBV27
TGTGCCAGCAGTTTATCTTGGGAGGCCTACGAGCAGTACTTC
CASSLSWEAYEQYF
>-|TRBD1|TRBJ1-2|TRBV28
TGTGCCAGCAGTTTAGGGGGCGCCAGGGGGACCTATGGCTACACCTTC
CASSLGGARGTYGYTF
>-|-|TRBJ1-2|TRBV20-1
TGCAGTGCCCCCTTCTATGGCTACACCTTC
CSAPFYGYTF
>-|-|TRBJ2-2|TRBV7-2
TGTGCCAGCAGCTTTCGTAGTGCTTACACCGGGGAGCTGTTTTTT
CASSFRSAYTGELFF
>-|-|TRBJ1-4|TRBV28
TGTGCCAGCAGTCGGGGGGCCGATGAAAAACTGTTTTTT
CASSRGADEKLFF
>few|-|TRBJ1-1|TRBV2
TGTGCCAGCAGAAAAGCATGGGAGACTGAAGCTTTCTTT
CASRKAWETEAFF
>few|-|TRBJ1-2|TRBV5-1
TGCGCCAGCAGCTTGGGAGTGGACTATGGCTACACCTTC
CASSLGVDYGYTF
>-|TRBD2|TRBJ2-5|TRBV4-1
TGCGCCAGCAGTTCCGGAAACGGGGGGGCCTTTGAGACCCAGTACTTC
CASSSGNGGAFETQYF
>-|TRBD1|TRBJ1-5|TRBV6-1
TGTGCCAGCAGTGAGGACAGGGGCAATCAGCCCCAGCATTTT
CASSEDRGNQPQHF
>-|TRBD1|TRBJ2-2|TRBV7-9
TGTGCCAGCAGCTCCACCCGTCAGGGACAGACCTACACCGGGGAGCTGTTTTTT
CASSSTRQGQTYTGELFF
>once|TRBD2|TRBJ2-1|TRBV28
TGTGCCAGCAGTTTTCTAGCGGGGAATGAGCAGTTCTTC
CASSFLAGNEQFF
>-|-|TRBJ2-7|TRBV7-9
TGTGCCAGCAGCTACGGCATGAAGGGGGAGCAGTACTTC
CASSYGMKGEQYF
>-|TRBD2|TRBJ2-3|TRBV19
TGTGCCAGTCGACTAGCGGGGGGGGTCGACACAGATACGCAGTATTTT
CASRLAGGVDTDTQYF
>-|TRBD1|TRBJ1-1|TRBV6-5
TGTGCCAGCAGTCCTACAGGGGGCCGGAGGGCTTTCTTT
CASSPTGGRRAFF
>-|TRBD2|TRBJ2-1|TRBV11-1
TGTGCCAGCAGCTTATCCAGCGGGGGTCCCTACAATGAGCAGTTCTTC
CASSLSSGGPYNEQFF
>-|-|TRBJ1-1|TRBV11-3
TGTGCCAGCAGCTTAGTGAGAGACACTGAAGCTTTCTTT
CASSLVRDTEAFF
>-|TRBD1|TRBJ1-1|TRBV4-1
TGCGCCAGCAGCCAACCAGGGGGCAGTAACACTGAAGCTTTCTTT
CASSQPGGSNTEAFF
>-|-|TRBJ1-6|TRBV19
TGTGCCAGTAGAGACTTAATGAATTCACCCCTCCACTTT
CASRDLMNSPLHF
>-|-|TRBJ1-5|TRBV19
TGTGCCAGTAGTACGCCCACCGGGACACAAAATCAGCCCCAGCATTTT
CASSTPTGTQNQPQHF
>-|TRBD2|TRBJ2-3|TRBV6-4
TGTGCCAGCAGTGAAACCCCACTAGCGGGGGACACAGATACGCAGTATTTT
CASSETPLAGDTDTQYF
>once|-|TRBJ1-6|TRBV2
TGTGCCAGCGCGGAGGGGAGGGGTAATTCACCCCTCCACTTT
CASAEGRGNSPLHF
>-|TRBD1|TRBJ2-3|TRBV7-3
TGTGCCAGCAGCTTAGACAGGGGGGAGGATACGCAGTATTTT
CASSLDRGEDTQYF
>-|-|TRBJ2-2|TRBV30
TGTGCCTGGAGTAAAGGGGCCGGCACCGGGGAGCTGTTTTTT
CAWSKGAGTGELFF
>-|-|TRBJ1-3|TRBV7-6
TGTGCCAGCAGCTCACCCGGGGTGGCTTGGGGTGGAAACACCATATATTTT
CASSSPGVAWGGNTIYF
>once|-|TRBJ1-1|TRBV7-9
TGTGCCAGCAGCGCGACAGGAAATATGAACACTGAAGCTTTCTTT
CASSATGNMNTEAFF
>-|TRBD1|TRBJ1-6|TRBV18
TGTGCCAGCTCACCGACAGGGGGTGAGAATTCACCCCTCCACTTT
CASSPTGGENSPLHF